Listed below are T cell receptor beta chains from one sample, sequenced in a study of response to subunit inactivated influenza vaccine. In TCRdb, the RT-PCR reads were re-called with MiXCR into one record per CDR3 protein. The sample yields about 570,000 distinct CDR3 sequences, roughly 12% seen once. The sample also formed part of further work on T cells expressing NK-cell markers.

The starting material was PBMCs from blood, obtained on the day of vaccination. Receptors were obtained from a man aged 50 to 60 who received an inactivated influenza vaccine. CDR3s include the opening cysteine and the closing phenylalanine or tryptophan. Each record gives: clone size, D gene, V gene, J gene, CDR3 protein, CDR3 DNA. The D gene is left open where the match is weak. Where a row states a size, it is once, few, many or the class of an expanded clone; other rows omit it.

few	NA	TRBV12-3/TRBV12-4	TRBJ1-2	CASSLGVQDYGYTF	TGTGCCAGCAGTTTGGGGGTGCAGGACTATGGCTACACCTTC
NA	TRBD1	TRBV7-9	TRBJ2-7	CASSSTRDRGGFYEQYF	TGTGCCAGCAGCTCGACCAGGGACAGGGGGGGGTTTTACGAGCAGTACTTC
NA	NA	TRBV19	TRBJ1-3	CASSIPGNTIYF	TGTGCCAGTAGTATCCCGGGAAACACCATATATTTT
few	TRBD1	TRBV29-1	TRBJ2-1	CSVDSDGTGLSRFF	TGCAGCGTAGACTCCGATGGGACAGGGCTTTCGCGGTTCTTC
NA	TRBD2	TRBV20-1	TRBJ2-3	CSASSGTSGRTDTQYF	TGCAGTGCTTCTTCCGGGACTAGCGGGAGGACAGATACGCAGTATTTT
many	TRBD2	TRBV2	TRBJ2-1	CASSRLAGGLGEQFF	TGTGCCAGCAGTCGACTAGCGGGAGGGCTGGGTGAGCAGTTCTTC
many	TRBD1	TRBV12-3/TRBV12-4	TRBJ2-4	CASSLRTGGDIQYF	TGTGCCAGCAGTTTACGGACAGGGGGAGACATTCAGTACTTC
few	NA	TRBV7-8	TRBJ2-3	CASSLGRAGTDTQYF	TGTGCCAGCAGCTTAGGGAGGGCGGGGACAGATACGCAGTATTTT
NA	NA	TRBV3-1	TRBJ2-6	CASNQGSGYSGANVLTF	TGTGCCAGCAACCAAGGGTCTGGGTACTCTGGGGCCAACGTCCTGACTTTC
few	NA	TRBV30	TRBJ2-7	CAWSVMGTPRSYEQYF	TGTGCCTGGAGTGTAATGGGTACGCCCCGCTCCTACGAGCAGTACTTC
few	NA	TRBV15	TRBJ2-1	CATSRGGTDEQFF	TGTGCCACCAGCAGAGGCGGGACAGACGAGCAGTTCTTC
NA	NA	TRBV7-9	TRBJ2-7	CASSTGTDTYEQYF	TGTGCCAGCAGCACGGGGACGGATACCTACGAGCAGTACTTC
many	NA	TRBV7-7	TRBJ2-7	CASSPGTGVYEQYF	TGTGCCAGCAGCCCCGGGACGGGAGTCTACGAGCAGTACTTC
few	NA	TRBV27	TRBJ1-2	CASSPRTGRWYGYTF	TGTGCCAGCAGCCCAAGAACAGGGCGTTGGTATGGCTACACCTTC
few	TRBD2	TRBV20-1	TRBJ2-3	CSGHSGVTDTQYF	TGCAGTGGGCATAGCGGGGTCACAGATACGCAGTATTTT
many	NA	TRBV24-1	TRBJ2-3	CATSDSPGFGADTQYF	TGTGCCACCAGTGATTCACCGGGATTTGGCGCAGATACGCAGTATTTT
many	TRBD1	TRBV11-2	TRBJ2-1	CASSLAGTGFSNEQFF	TGTGCCAGCAGCTTAGCCGGGACAGGGTTTTCCAATGAGCAGTTCTTC
few	TRBD1	TRBV28	TRBJ1-5	CASSRTGGRSNQPQHF	TGTGCCAGCAGCCGGACAGGGGGTCGTAGCAATCAGCCCCAGCATTTT
NA	NA	TRBV15	TRBJ1-2	CATSQGTNYGYTF	TGTGCCACCAGCCAGGGGACTAACTATGGCTACACCTTC
NA	NA	TRBV19	TRBJ2-1	CASSNARSSYNEQFF	TGTGCCAGTAGTAACGCTCGTAGCTCCTACAATGAGCAGTTCTTC
few	TRBD1	TRBV28	TRBJ2-4	CASSPLLGTDPKKNIQYF	TGTGCCAGCAGTCCCCTCTTAGGGACAGACCCGAAAAAAAACATTCAGTACTTC
few	NA	TRBV12-3/TRBV12-4	TRBJ2-1	CASSSYGRPHYNEQFF	TGTGCCAGCTCCTCCTACGGGCGACCGCACTACAATGAGCAGTTCTTC
NA	TRBD2	TRBV24-1	TRBJ2-1	CATSAPPGLAGGYGEQFF	TGTGCCACCAGTGCTCCTCCGGGACTAGCGGGAGGGTATGGTGAGCAGTTCTTC
few	TRBD2	TRBV15	TRBJ2-1	CATSRRLAGYNEQFF	TGTGCCACCAGCAGACGACTAGCGGGTTACAATGAGCAGTTCTTC
NA	TRBD2	TRBV20-1	TRBJ2-1	CRPTSGGFEDEQFF	TGCAGGCCGACTAGCGGGGGCTTTGAGGATGAGCAGTTCTTC
few	TRBD1	TRBV12-3/TRBV12-4	TRBJ1-5	CASKEGQGGNQPQHF	TGTGCCAGCAAGGAAGGACAGGGGGGCAATCAGCCCCAGCATTTT
NA	NA	TRBV7-2	TRBJ2-4	CASSLFRENIQYF	TGTGCCAGCAGCTTGTTCCGGGAAAACATTCAGTACTTC
NA	NA	TRBV20-1	TRBJ1-2	CSPDRGYGYTF	TGCAGTCCGGACAGAGGCTATGGCTACACCTTC
many	TRBD2	TRBV5-1	TRBJ2-3	CASSLGLAGVSTDTQYF	TGCGCCAGCAGCTTGGGGCTAGCGGGGGTGAGCACAGATACGCAGTATTTT
many	TRBD2	TRBV20-1	TRBJ2-3	CSAKRLAGISSTDTQYF	TGCAGTGCTAAGCGACTAGCGGGGATCTCTAGCACAGATACGCAGTATTTT
NA	NA	TRBV4-1	TRBJ2-2	CASSLGLTRAGELFF	TGCGCCAGCAGCCTTGGGCTTACCCGCGCCGGGGAGCTGTTTTTT
few	NA	TRBV11-2	TRBJ2-4	CASSTYRKLAKNIQYF	TGTGCCAGCAGCACCTACAGGAAGCTAGCCAAAAACATTCAGTACTTC
few	TRBD2	TRBV29-1	TRBJ2-5	CSVGKGRGETQYF	TGCAGCGTTGGGAAGGGGAGGGGAGAGACCCAGTACTTC
NA	NA	TRBV28	TRBJ1-1	CASSWHSSEAFF	TGTGCCAGCAGTTGGCACAGCTCTGAAGCTTTCTTT
few	NA	TRBV28	TRBJ2-3	CASSAGTVGDTQYF	TGTGCCAGCAGCGCCGGGACTGTGGGAGATACGCAGTATTTT
few	NA	TRBV4-1	TRBJ2-3	CASSQDRALTDTQYF	TGCGCCAGCAGCCAAGACAGGGCGCTCACAGATACGCAGTATTTT
many	NA	TRBV7-9	TRBJ2-3	CASSFSSSDTQYF	TGTGCCAGCAGCTTTTCTAGCTCAGATACGCAGTATTTT
NA	TRBD2	TRBV27	TRBJ2-3	CASSSLGASGRPDTQYF	TGTGCCAGCAGTTCCCTTGGCGCGAGCGGGAGACCAGATACGCAGTATTTT
NA	TRBD2	TRBV7-9	TRBJ2-1	CASSILAGGPHEQFF	TGTGCCAGCAGCATACTAGCGGGAGGGCCCCATGAGCAGTTCTTC
few	NA	TRBV29-1	TRBJ1-1	CSVAREFEGTEAFF	TGCAGCGTCGCCAGGGAATTTGAGGGGACTGAAGCTTTCTTT
few	NA	TRBV15	TRBJ2-2	CATRYNGELFF	TGTGCCACCAGGTACAACGGGGAGCTGTTTTTT
many	TRBD1	TRBV29-1	TRBJ2-1	CSARQGPYNEQFF	TGCAGCGCGAGACAGGGGCCCTACAATGAGCAGTTCTTC
NA	NA	TRBV5-1	TRBJ1-6	CASSPGLFYNSPLHF	TGCGCCAGCAGCCCGGGCCTTTTCTATAATTCACCCCTCCACTTT
many	TRBD2	TRBV28	TRBJ2-1	CASSYEREVNNEQFF	TGTGCCAGCAGTTACGAGCGGGAGGTGAACAATGAGCAGTTCTTC
NA	TRBD1	TRBV6-1	TRBJ2-2	CASTRDRANTGELFF	TGTGCCAGCACCCGGGACAGGGCGAACACCGGGGAGCTGTTTTTT
NA	TRBD1	TRBV28	TRBJ2-7	CASSLEGQGIYNEQYF	TGTGCCAGCAGTTTAGAAGGACAGGGGATCTACAACGAGCAGTACTTC
few	TRBD2	TRBV28	TRBJ2-7	CASSSSGSFEEQYF	TGTGCCAGCAGCAGTAGCGGGAGTTTCGAGGAGCAGTACTTC
few	NA	TRBV10-3	TRBJ2-7	CAIRDGGVEYF	TGTGCCATCAGGGATGGAGGGGTGGAGTACTTC
few	NA	TRBV28	TRBJ1-1	CASSAIRSRGTEAFF	TGTGCCAGCAGTGCTATCCGGAGTAGGGGAACTGAAGCTTTCTTT
NA	NA	TRBV12-3/TRBV12-4	TRBJ2-6	CASSWYRNSGANVLTF	TGTGCCAGCAGCTGGTACAGGAACTCTGGGGCCAACGTCCTGACTTTC
NA	TRBD1	TRBV29-1	TRBJ1-5	CSVASGTGHNQPQHF	TGCAGCGTAGCCTCCGGGACAGGGCACAATCAGCCCCAGCATTTT
few	TRBD2	TRBV28	TRBJ2-1	CASSLTSGPYNEQFF	TGTGCCAGCAGTTTAACTAGCGGACCTTACAATGAGCAGTTCTTC
NA	NA	TRBV10-3	TRBJ2-7	CAISEIGGSSYEQYF	TGTGCCATCAGTGAAATCGGGGGAAGCTCCTACGAGCAGTACTTC
NA	NA	TRBV24-1	TRBJ2-1	CATSGFYNEQFF	TGTGCCACCAGTGGATTCTACAATGAGCAGTTCTTC
many	TRBD1	TRBV6-5	TRBJ1-4	CASSSFTGGGKLFF	TGTGCCAGCAGTTCGTTTACAGGGGGCGGAAAACTGTTTTTT